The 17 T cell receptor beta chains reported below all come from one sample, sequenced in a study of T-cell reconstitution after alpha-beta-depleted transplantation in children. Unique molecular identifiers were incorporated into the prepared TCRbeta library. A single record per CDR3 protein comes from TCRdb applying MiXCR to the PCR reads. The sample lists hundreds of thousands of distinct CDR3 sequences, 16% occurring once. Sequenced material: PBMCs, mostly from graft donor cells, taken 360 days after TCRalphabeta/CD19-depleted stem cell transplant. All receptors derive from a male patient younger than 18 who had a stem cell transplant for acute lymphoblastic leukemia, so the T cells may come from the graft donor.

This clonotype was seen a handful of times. CDR3 nucleotide sequence: TGCGCCAGCAGCTTGGACAACATCATCTACAATGAGCAGTTCTTC. As protein: CASSLDNIIYNEQFF. The chain combines TRBV5-1 with TRBJ2-1; D remains ambiguous. The CDR3 is 15 amino acids. V shed 0 bases and J shed 3 bases, with 10 bases lying between them. The germline gives CDR1 SGHRS, CDR2 YFSETQ.

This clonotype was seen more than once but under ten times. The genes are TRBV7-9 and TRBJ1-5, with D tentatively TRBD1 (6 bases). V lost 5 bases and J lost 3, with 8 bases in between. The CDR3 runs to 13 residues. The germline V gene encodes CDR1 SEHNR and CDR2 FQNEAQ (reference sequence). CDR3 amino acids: CASSRGPNQPQHF. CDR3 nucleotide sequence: TGTGCCAGCAGCCGGGGGCCCAATCAGCCCCAGCATTTT.

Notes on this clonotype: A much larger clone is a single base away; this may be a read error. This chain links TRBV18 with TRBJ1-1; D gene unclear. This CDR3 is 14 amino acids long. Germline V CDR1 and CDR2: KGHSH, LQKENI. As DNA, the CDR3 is TGTGCCAGCGCACCTGAGATTCTGAACACTGAAGCTTTCTTT. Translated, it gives CASAPEILNTEAFF.

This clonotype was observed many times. The chain's CDR3 is CASIGGRETQYF. CDR3 DNA: TGTGCCAGCATTGGAGGCAGGGAGACCCAGTACTTC. This chain links TRBV6-2 or TRBV6-3 with TRBJ2-5, with a weak D call TRBD2 (5 bases). The germline CDR1 and CDR2 sequences are MNHEY and SVGEGT. This CDR3 has 12 residues. V was shortened by 7 bases and J by 5 bases, with 11 bases between the two germline ends.

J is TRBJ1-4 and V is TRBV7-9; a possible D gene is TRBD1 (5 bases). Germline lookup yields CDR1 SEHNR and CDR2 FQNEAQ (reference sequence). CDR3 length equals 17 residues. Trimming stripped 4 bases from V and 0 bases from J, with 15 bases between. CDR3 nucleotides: TGTGCCAGCAGCTCTATGTCGGGGCCCGCAACTAATGAAAAACTGTTTTTT. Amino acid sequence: CASSSMSGPATNEKLFF.

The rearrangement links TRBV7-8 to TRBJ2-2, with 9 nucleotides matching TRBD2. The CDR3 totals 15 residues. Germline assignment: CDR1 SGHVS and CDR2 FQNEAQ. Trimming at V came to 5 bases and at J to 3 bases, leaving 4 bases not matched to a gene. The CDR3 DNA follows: TGTGCCAGCAGCCCGGGACTAGCCTACACCGGGGAGCTGTTTTTT. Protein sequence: CASSPGLAYTGELFF. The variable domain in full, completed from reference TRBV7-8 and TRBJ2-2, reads GAGVSQSPRYKVAKRGQDVALRCDPISGHVSLFWYQQALGQGPEFLTYFQNEAQLDKSGLPSDRFFAERPEGSVSTLKIQRTQQEDSAVYLCASSPGLAYTGELFFGEGSRLTVL.

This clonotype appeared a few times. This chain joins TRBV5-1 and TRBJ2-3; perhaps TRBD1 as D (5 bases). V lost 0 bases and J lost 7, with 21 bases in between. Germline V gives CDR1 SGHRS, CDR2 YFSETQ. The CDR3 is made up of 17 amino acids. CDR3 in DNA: TGCGCCAGCAGCTTGGGTCTACTCCGAGACAGAAGTAATACGCAGTATTTT. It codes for CASSLGLLRDRSNTQYF. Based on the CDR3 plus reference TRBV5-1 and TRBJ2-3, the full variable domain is KAGVTQTPRYLIKTRGQQVTLSCSPISGHRSVSWYQQTPGQGLQFLFEYFSETQRNKGNFPGRFSGRQFSNSRSEMNVSTLELGDSALYLCASSLGLLRDRSNTQYFGPGTRLTVL.

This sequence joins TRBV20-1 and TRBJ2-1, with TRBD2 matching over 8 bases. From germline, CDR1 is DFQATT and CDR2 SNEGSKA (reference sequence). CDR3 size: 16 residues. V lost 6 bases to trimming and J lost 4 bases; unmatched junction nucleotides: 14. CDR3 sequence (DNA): TGCAGTGCAGCTCCGATCGTAGCGGGGAAATACAATGAGCAGTTCTTC. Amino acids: CSAAPIVAGKYNEQFF.

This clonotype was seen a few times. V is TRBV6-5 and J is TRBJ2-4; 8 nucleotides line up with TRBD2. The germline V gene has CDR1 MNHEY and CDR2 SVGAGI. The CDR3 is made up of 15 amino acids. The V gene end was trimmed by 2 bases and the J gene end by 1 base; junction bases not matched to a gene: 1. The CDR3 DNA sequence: TGTGCCAGCAGTTACGGCGGGAGGGCCAAAAACATTCAGTACTTC. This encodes CASSYGGRAKNIQYF.

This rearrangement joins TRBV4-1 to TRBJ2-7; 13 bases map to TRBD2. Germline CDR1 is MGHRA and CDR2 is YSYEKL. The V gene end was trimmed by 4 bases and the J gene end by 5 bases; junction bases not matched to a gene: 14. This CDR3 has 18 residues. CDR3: CASSPHTGLAGKVNEQYF. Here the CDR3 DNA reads TGCGCCAGCAGCCCCCACACGGGACTAGCGGGAAAGGTCAACGAGCAGTACTTC.

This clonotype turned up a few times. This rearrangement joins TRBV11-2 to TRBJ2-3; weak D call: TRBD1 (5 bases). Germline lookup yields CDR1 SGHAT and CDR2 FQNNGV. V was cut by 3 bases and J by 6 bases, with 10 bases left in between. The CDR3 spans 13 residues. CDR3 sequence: CASSFFHRDTQYF. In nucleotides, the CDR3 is TGTGCCAGCAGCTTTTTCCACAGGGATACGCAGTATTTT.

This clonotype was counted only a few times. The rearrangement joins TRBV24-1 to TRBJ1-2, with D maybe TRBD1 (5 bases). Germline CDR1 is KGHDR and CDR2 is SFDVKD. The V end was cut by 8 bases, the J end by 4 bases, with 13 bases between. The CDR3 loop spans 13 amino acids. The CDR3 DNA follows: TGTGCCACCACCCTTGGACATGGCTATGGCTACACCTTC. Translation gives CATTLGHGYGYTF.

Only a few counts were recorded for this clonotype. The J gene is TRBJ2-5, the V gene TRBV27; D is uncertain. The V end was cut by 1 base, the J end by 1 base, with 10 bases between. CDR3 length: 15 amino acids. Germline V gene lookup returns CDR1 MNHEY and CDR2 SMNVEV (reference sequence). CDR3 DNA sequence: TGTGCCAGCAGTTTATATTGGGCTGGCCAAGAGACCCAGTACTTC. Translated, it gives CASSLYWAGQETQYF.

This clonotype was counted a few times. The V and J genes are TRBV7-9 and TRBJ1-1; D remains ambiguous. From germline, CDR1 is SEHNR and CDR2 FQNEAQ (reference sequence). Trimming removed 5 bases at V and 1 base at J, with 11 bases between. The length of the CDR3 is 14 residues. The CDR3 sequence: CASSLLTRNTEAFF. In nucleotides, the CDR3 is TGTGCCAGCAGCCTCCTAACGAGGAACACTGAAGCTTTCTTT.

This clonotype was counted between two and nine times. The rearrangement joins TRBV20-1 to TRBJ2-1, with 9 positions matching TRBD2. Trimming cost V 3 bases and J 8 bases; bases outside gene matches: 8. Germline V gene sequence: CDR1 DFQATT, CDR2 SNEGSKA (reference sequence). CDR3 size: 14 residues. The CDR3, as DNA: TGCAGTGCTAGCATTGAACTAGCGGGCTATGAGCAGTTCTTC. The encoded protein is CSASIELAGYEQFF.

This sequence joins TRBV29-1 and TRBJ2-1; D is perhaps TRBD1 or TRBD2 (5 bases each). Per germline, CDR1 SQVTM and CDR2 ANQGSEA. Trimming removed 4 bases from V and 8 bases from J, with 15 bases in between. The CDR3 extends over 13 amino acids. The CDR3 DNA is TGCAGCGTTGCGGGACCCCAAAACCATGAGCAGTTCTTC. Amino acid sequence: CSVAGPQNHEQFF.

CDR3: CASSTGTWASETQYF. The CDR3 coding sequence is TGTGCCAGCAGCACAGGGACCTGGGCGTCGGAGACCCAGTACTTC. The chain links TRBV7-9 to TRBJ2-5; tentatively, D is TRBD1 (6 bases). Germline CDR1 reads SEHNR; CDR2 reads FQNEAQ (reference sequence). The CDR3 length is 15 residues. V lost 5 bases to trimming and J lost 5 bases, with 18 bases between them.